This T cell receptor (beta chain) was recorded in a study of T cell responses to AZD1222 COVID-19 vaccine. From germline, CDR1 is ENHRY and CDR2 SYGVKD. V was cut by 2 bases and J by 1 base, with 2 bases left in between. The CDR3 runs 12 residues. Study-wide findings and caveats: Sampled repertoires all dated from after the peak T cell response. Females made up more of the donors, who were largely white British, and clonal diversity may have come out too low. Of the AZD1222 recipients, only six or seven were seropositive at baseline. Vaccine-associated CD4 TCRs ranged over spike, dominating at 160-218 and 743-854.

In the case of this clone: Its antigen is unknown.

The assay was immunoSEQ multiplex PCR, and TCRdb's table has in-frame clones only and misses some. This table holds some 75,000 clones, roughly 90% found once. The chain is built from TRBV10-3 and TRBJ2-5; D is unresolved. This clonotype originated in an adult in good health. The sequencing used peripheral blood, collected on day 0 of AZD1222 vaccination. The CDR3 here is CAISEVQETQYF. CDR3 nucleotides: TGTGCCATCAGTGAGGTCCAAGAGACCCAGTACTTC.